Below, 14 T cell receptor beta chains from the same sample are listed, as sequenced in a study of CD8 T cells in ankylosing spondylitis (dated by TCRdb to about 2017). Library generation was performed with 5' RACE. For sequencing, an Illumina HiSeq 2500 was employed. TCRdb reanalyzed the raw reads on its own, using fastp at Q25 for trimming and MiXCR for clone calling, and kept in-frame beta chains. CDR3 protein duplicates are merged, each entry listing the most common genes and DNA. Recorded for this sample are 350,000 to 450,000 distinct CDR3 sequences; more than 20% of them occurred a single time. The ten largest clones take up around 13% of the sample. Sequencing was performed on blood, either unsorted or a sorted T cell fraction (not recorded which). The source of these receptors is a male donor with ankylosing spondylitis or in good health (not recorded which).

This clonotype was detected a few times. V gene TRBV4-1 combines with J gene TRBJ2-3; D is tentatively TRBD1 or TRBD2 (6 bases each). V was trimmed by 3 bases and J by 7 bases, leaving 14 bases between them. This CDR3 region has 14 residues. Germline V gene lookup returns CDR1 MGHRA and CDR2 YSYEKL. The CDR3 protein is CASSQTTGGYTQYF. Written as DNA, the CDR3 is TGCGCCAGCAGCCAGACGACAGGAGGGTATACGCAGTATTTT.

The rearrangement links TRBV4-1 to TRBJ2-7, with no clear D. Trimming took off 1 base at V and 6 bases at J, with 4 bases between the two ends. Germline-derived CDR1 and CDR2 are MGHRA and YSYEKL. The CDR3 runs 11 residues. For the CDR3, the DNA is TGCGCCAGCAGCCAAGCCGGCGAGCAGTACTTC. Encoded protein: CASSQAGEQYF.

The gene calls are TRBV3-1 and TRBJ2-3; the D is unclear. This CDR3 has 13 amino acids. The germline gives CDR1 LGHDT, CDR2 YNNKEL (reference sequence). Trimming cost V 1 base and J 2 bases, with 4 bases left between them. The CDR3 bases are TGTGCCAGCAGCCAAGTGAACACAGATACGCAGTATTTT. Its protein product is CASSQVNTDTQYF.

This chain connects TRBV20-1 to TRBJ2-7; D unresolved. The germline V and J ends were trimmed by 5 bases and 0 bases, with 14 bases remaining between them. Germline V gene sequence: CDR1 DFQATT, CDR2 SNEGSKA (reference sequence). The CDR3 has 14 amino acids. The CDR3 region is CSAPRDRSSYEQYF. CDR3 coding DNA: TGCAGTGCTCCTCGTGATAGGAGCTCCTACGAGCAGTACTTC.

This chain uses TRBV12-3 or TRBV12-4 with TRBJ2-3; a possible D gene is TRBD2 (7 bases). The V gene lost 5 bases and the J gene lost 1 base, with 22 bases spanning the gap. The CDR3 loop spans 18 amino acids. The CDR3 DNA reads as TGTGCCAGCAGTCCCCCACGAGGGGGGGGGGCGGGCACAGATACGCAGTATTTT. It specifies CASSPPRGGGAGTDTQYF.

V usage is TRBV4-1 and J usage is TRBJ2-5; D may match TRBD1 or TRBD2 (5 bases each). CDR3 size: 15 residues. The V and J ends lost 0 bases and 5 bases respectively, with 13 bases between them. Germline CDR1 reads MGHRA; CDR2 reads YSYEKL. The CDR3 protein is CASSQDRPGTETQYF. CDR3 in DNA: TGCGCCAGCAGCCAAGACCGTCCCGGGACGGAGACCCAGTACTTC.

In its sample, this clonotype was seen a few times. The chain has TRBV5-1 and TRBJ2-5; 8 nucleotides agree with TRBD2. Looked up from germline, CDR1 is SGHRS and CDR2 is YFSETQ. With V trimmed by 4 bases and J by 9 bases, 5 bases remained unmatched. The CDR3 extends over 12 amino acids. The chain's CDR3 is CASSLSGVAQYF. The DNA for the CDR3 is TGCGCCAGCAGCCTTAGCGGGGTTGCCCAGTACTTC.

The rearrangement links TRBV11-2 to TRBJ2-3, with 7 bases lining up with TRBD2. The CDR3 has 12 amino acids. Germline lookup yields CDR1 SGHAT and CDR2 FQNNGV. J was trimmed by 10 bases and V by 4 bases; bases with no gene match: 5. CDR3 sequence reads: CASSSIAGSQYF. The DNA for the CDR3 is TGTGCCAGCAGCTCTATAGCGGGCTCGCAGTATTTT. Variable domain in full (rest from reference TRBV11-2 and TRBJ2-3): EAGVAQSPRYKIIEKRQSVAFWCNPISGHATLYWYQQILGQGPKLLIQFQNNGVVDDSQLPKDRFSAERLKGVDSTLKIQPAKLEDSAVYLCASSSIAGSQYFGPGTRLTVL.

The rearrangement joins TRBV4-1 to TRBJ2-3; no clear D gene. V was pared by 2 bases and J by 2 bases, with 5 bases between. Germline CDR1 is MGHRA and CDR2 is YSYEKL. The CDR3 covers 13 residues. This chain's CDR3 is CASSQIFTDTQYF. CDR3 bases: TGCGCCAGCAGCCAAATATTCACAGATACGCAGTATTTT.

The chain carries TRBV29-1 and TRBJ1-2, with 8 bases identical to TRBD1. This CDR3 comprises 12 residues. V shed 3 bases and J 7 bases; nucleotides not matched to a gene: 4. The germline V gene has CDR1 SQVTM and CDR2 ANQGSEA. The CDR3 nucleotides read TGCAGCGTTGACCAGGGGGCGGTTGGCTACACCTTC. As protein: CSVDQGAVGYTF.

This clonotype has only a few counts. The chain joins TRBV29-1 to TRBJ2-7; TRBD2 might be the D (5 bases). V gave up 4 bases and J gave up 2 bases, with 12 bases separating them. The CDR3 has 13 residues. CDR1 and CDR2 from the germline V gene are SQVTM and ANQGSEA. Here the CDR3 reads CSVVVSETYEQYF. In DNA, the CDR3 is TGCAGCGTTGTAGTTAGCGAGACCTACGAGCAGTACTTC.

This clonotype was detected only a few times. The chain couples TRBV5-1 to TRBJ2-7, with TRBD1 as a possible D gene (6 bases). V was trimmed by 0 bases and J by 2 bases, leaving 15 bases between them. The CDR3 has 16 amino acids. CDR1 and CDR2 from the germline V gene are SGHRS and YFSETQ. CDR3 bases: TGCGCCAGCAGCTTGGACTCCGGACAGATCGCCTACGAGCAGTACTTC. Translated, it gives CASSLDSGQIAYEQYF.

The table lists this clonotype with a few counts. This sequence joins TRBV20-1 and TRBJ2-1; 10 bases map to TRBD2. CDR1 is DFQATT and CDR2 is SNEGSKA in the germline V gene (reference sequence). The CDR3 loop spans 15 amino acids. J was trimmed by 4 bases and V by 6 bases; bases with no gene match: 9. The CDR3 region has the DNA TGCAGTGCCGAAAGTAGCGGGGGGTCTTACAATGAGCAGTTCTTC. This codes for CSAESSGGSYNEQFF.

The chain recombines TRBV5-1 with TRBJ2-2; D gene uncertain. Germline CDR1 SGHRS, CDR2 YFSETQ. This CDR3 contains 15 residues. With 1 base removed from V and 4 bases from J, the gap between germline ends came to 11 bases. The CDR3 loop is CASSLLRDSTGELFF. The CDR3 region has the DNA TGCGCCAGCAGCTTGTTAAGGGATTCCACCGGGGAGCTGTTTTTT.